This T cell receptor (beta chain) was sequenced for a study of blood T cell repertoires in COVID-19. V shed 8 bases, J shed 1 base, and the junction held 8 bases outside the gene matches. Germline V CDR1 and CDR2: MNHNY, SVGAGI (reference sequence). The CDR3 consists of 15 residues. Data came from immunoSEQ multiplex PCR; TCRdb stores just in-frame clones and leaves some out. The sample records around 120,000 clones, around nine tenths being singletons. The sequenced material came from peripheral blood. The V and J genes are TRBV6-6 and TRBJ2-1, with 7 bases matching TRBD1. The origin of this receptor is a human donor in a cohort sampled during active COVID-19. CDR3: CASEKPGQSYNEQFF. The CDR3 nucleotides read TGTGCCAGCGAAAAGCCGGGACAGTCCTACAATGAGCAGTTCTTC.